These T cell receptor beta chains were read from a single sample in a study of blood T cells in healthy people across ages. One entry per CDR3 protein, called by TCRdb with MiXCR from the 5' RACE reads. Of about 830,000 distinct CDR3 sequences in the sample, around two thirds were seen once. The sequenced material came from blood. The origin of the receptors is a man younger than 45 in good health. CDR3s include the opening cysteine and the closing phenylalanine or tryptophan. Fields, in order: CDR3 protein, CDR3 DNA, D gene, clone size, J gene, CDR3 length, V gene. D genes are given only for firm matches. Where a row states a size, it is once, few, many or the class of an expanded clone; other rows omit it.

CASSFGGGASSETQYF TGTGCCAGCAGCTTCGGCGGGGGGGCCTCATCCGAGACCCAGTACTTC TRBD2 NA TRBJ2-5 16 TRBV7-2
CASSLAAGDSYEQYF TGTGCCAGCAGCTTGGCCGCAGGGGACTCCTACGAGCAGTACTTC NA NA TRBJ2-7 15 TRBV5-5
CASSLERTSSVQFF TGTGCCAGCAGCTTAGAGAGGACTAGCAGTGTGCAGTTCTTC TRBD2 NA TRBJ2-1 14 TRBV7-2
CASSQYGPSGRYF TGCGCCAGCAGCCAATACGGACCGTCTGGGCGGTACTTC NA NA TRBJ2-7 13 TRBV4-3
CASSQGADQPQHF TGTGCCAGCAGCCAAGGGGCAGATCAGCCCCAGCATTTT NA few TRBJ1-5 13 TRBV3-1
CASSWGDRAPDQPQHF TGCGCCAGCAGCTGGGGGGACAGGGCCCCTGATCAGCCCCAGCATTTT TRBD1 NA TRBJ1-5 16 TRBV5-1
CASSPELAVQETQYF TGTGCCAGCAGCCCAGAACTAGCGGTACAAGAGACCCAGTACTTC TRBD2 NA TRBJ2-5 15 TRBV9
CSVVTVYYEQYF TGCAGCGTTGTGACTGTCTACTACGAGCAGTACTTC NA few TRBJ2-7 12 TRBV29-1
CASSLNSQAGEQYF TGTGCCAGCAGCTTGAACAGCCAGGCTGGCGAGCAGTACTTC NA few TRBJ2-7 14 TRBV7-3
CASSPQPSYNEQFF TGTGCCAGCAGCCCGCAACCCTCATACAATGAGCAGTTCTTC NA NA TRBJ2-1 14 TRBV6-2/TRBV6-3
CARSPPGGGEQYF TGTGCCCGCAGCCCACCTGGAGGGGGCGAGCAGTACTTC NA once TRBJ2-7 13 TRBV7-9
CATSRGWVYNEQFF TGTGCCACCAGCAGAGGATGGGTCTACAATGAGCAGTTCTTC NA NA TRBJ2-1 14 TRBV15
CASSSPTRGESADTQYF TGTGCCAGCAGCTCTCCGACGAGGGGAGAGAGCGCGGATACGCAGTATTTT NA NA TRBJ2-3 17 TRBV7-9
CASRTSLRDNEQFF TGTGCCAGCAGGACAAGCCTTCGGGACAATGAGCAGTTCTTC NA NA TRBJ2-1 14 TRBV6-2/TRBV6-3
CASSLTDRVGETQYF TGTGCCAGCAGTTTAACGGACAGGGTAGGCGAGACCCAGTACTTC TRBD1 NA TRBJ2-5 15 TRBV27
CSASLTSTDTQYF TGCAGTGCTAGTTTGACTAGCACAGATACGCAGTATTTT NA NA TRBJ2-3 13 TRBV20-1
CASRPPGAGELFF TGTGCCAGCAGACCCCCCGGCGCCGGGGAGCTGTTTTTT NA once TRBJ2-2 13 TRBV7-2
CASSYGTGNQPQHF TGTGCCAGCAGTTACGGGACAGGGAATCAGCCCCAGCATTTT TRBD1 NA TRBJ1-5 14 TRBV6-2/TRBV6-3
CASSLNRDRSYNEQYF TGTGCCAGCAGCTTAAACCGGGACAGATCCTACAATGAGCAGTACTTC TRBD1 NA TRBJ2-7 16 TRBV11-1
CASSLGALRPDTQYF TGTGCCAGCAGCTTAGGTGCTTTACGTCCGGATACGCAGTATTTT NA NA TRBJ2-3 15 TRBV7-8
CASSRAGGAYNEQFF TGTGCCAGCAGTAGAGCAGGGGGCGCCTACAATGAGCAGTTCTTC TRBD1 NA TRBJ2-1 15 TRBV6-5
CASSSSGRSNGRQHF TGTGCCAGCAGTTCTTCCGGACGTTCAAACGGACGCCAGCATTTT NA NA TRBJ1-5 15 TRBV6-2/TRBV6-3
CAIQTGSGLRETQYF TGTGCCATCCAGACAGGGTCGGGCCTACGGGAGACCCAGTACTTC TRBD1 NA TRBJ2-5 15 TRBV6-2/TRBV6-3
CASSFRLPTLNTGELFF TGTGCCAGCAGCTTCCGCCTCCCCACTCTGAACACCGGGGAGCTGTTTTTT NA NA TRBJ2-2 17 TRBV11-2
CSARETDIAGEQYF TGCAGCGCCAGAGAAACGGACATTGCGGGAGAGCAGTACTTC NA NA TRBJ2-7 14 TRBV29-1
CAGRQGAGLSTDTQYF TGTGCCGGCAGACAGGGGGCGGGTTTGAGCACAGATACGCAGTATTTT TRBD1 NA TRBJ2-3 16 TRBV28
CASGRSSPGGQPQHF TGTGCCAGCGGAAGGTCAAGCCCTGGTGGTCAGCCCCAGCATTTT NA few TRBJ1-5 15 TRBV6-1
CASRSARGSPQETQYF TGTGCCAGCAGGAGCGCCCGGGGGTCACCACAAGAGACCCAGTACTTC NA few TRBJ2-5 16 TRBV6-2/TRBV6-3
CASSWFRVKETQYF TGTGCCAGCAGTTGGTTCAGGGTAAAGGAGACCCAGTACTTC NA NA TRBJ2-5 14 TRBV12-3/TRBV12-4
CATSEIPTSGKETQYF TGTGCCACCAGTGAGATACCGACTAGCGGGAAAGAGACCCAGTACTTC TRBD2 once TRBJ2-5 16 TRBV24-1
CASSGQFGYTF TGTGCCAGCTCCGGCCAGTTTGGCTACACCTTC NA once TRBJ1-2 11 TRBV27
CASSHRTGRRNEKLFF TGTGCCAGCAGCCATCGGACAGGGAGGAGGAATGAAAAACTGTTTTTT TRBD1 NA TRBJ1-4 16 TRBV7-2
CSASPGLAGRETQYF TGCAGTGCTAGCCCGGGACTAGCGGGGAGGGAGACCCAGTACTTC TRBD2 once TRBJ2-5 15 TRBV20-1
CASSQDKVLVRPDTQYF TGCGCCAGCAGCCAAGATAAGGTACTAGTGCGTCCAGATACGCAGTATTTT NA NA TRBJ2-3 17 TRBV4-3
CSATPGTEDYTQYF TGCAGTGCTACCCCCGGGACAGAGGATTATACGCAGTATTTT TRBD1 NA TRBJ2-3 14 TRBV20-1
CASSHFSGGPIPSEQFF TGCGCCAGCAGCCATTTTAGCGGGGGGCCCATTCCTAGTGAGCAGTTCTTC TRBD2 few TRBJ2-1 17 TRBV4-3
CASSLFDSRNEKLFF TGTGCCAGCAGCTTATTCGACAGCCGTAATGAAAAACTGTTTTTT NA NA TRBJ1-4 15 TRBV7-9
CASSLAGPLDEQFF TGTGCCAGCAGCTTAGCGGGGCCCTTAGATGAGCAGTTCTTC NA NA TRBJ2-1 14 TRBV7-3
CSVEDQRGWGETQYF TGCAGCGTTGAAGACCAGCGGGGGTGGGGAGAGACCCAGTACTTC TRBD2 NA TRBJ2-5 15 TRBV29-1
CASSFEEGPAKNIQYF TGTGCCAGCAGTTTTGAGGAGGGACCAGCCAAAAACATTCAGTACTTC NA NA TRBJ2-4 16 TRBV28
CATSRPRETKDEQYF TGTGCCACCAGCAGACCCCGAGAGACTAAAGATGAGCAGTACTTC NA NA TRBJ2-7 15 TRBV15
CASSLTSGGATGELFF TGTGCCAGCAGCTTAACTAGCGGGGGGGCCACCGGGGAGCTGTTTTTT TRBD2 NA TRBJ2-2 16 TRBV7-3
CASSLGLPANTQYF TGTGCCAGCAGTTTAGGCCTCCCCGCAAATACGCAGTATTTT NA once TRBJ2-3 14 TRBV28
CAIPGPGGTDTQYF TGTGCCATCCCCGGACCGGGGGGCACAGATACGCAGTATTTT NA NA TRBJ2-3 14 TRBV10-3
CASTLASYEQYF TGTGCCAGCACCCTAGCGAGCTACGAGCAGTACTTC NA few TRBJ2-7 12 TRBV11-2
CASTASGGTYSTDTQYF TGTGCCAGCACGGCTAGCGGGGGGACGTATAGCACAGATACGCAGTATTTT TRBD2 NA TRBJ2-3 17 TRBV27